The source of this T cell receptor (beta chain) is a study of blood T cell repertoires in COVID-19. Germline V gene sequence: CDR1 MNHEY, CDR2 SVGAGI. With 8 bases removed from V and 5 bases from J, the gap between germline ends came to 12 bases. The CDR3 has 13 residues. As originally analysed: Amplification of reference gene primers provided the estimated nucleated cell counts. Assay used: immunoSEQ multiplex PCR; TCRdb lists only in-frame clones, some missing. V and J calls and clone size come straight from that table; D and trimming were deduced from the DNA. The data contain around 64,000 clones, around nine tenths of them singletons.

The clonotype comes from a woman younger than 35 with acute or convalescent COVID-19. The chain is built from TRBV6-5 and TRBJ2-2, with a weak D call TRBD1 (5 bases). Sequencing input: peripheral blood. CDR3 coding DNA: TGTGCCAGCGTTCAGGGATTAACCGGGGAGCTGTTTTTT. This encodes CASVQGLTGELFF.